Below are 21 T cell receptor beta chains sequenced from a single sample in a study of T cell responses to AZD1222 COVID-19 vaccine. The assay was immunoSEQ multiplex PCR, and TCRdb's table has in-frame clones only and misses some. Of 150,000 to 160,000 clones in the sample, around nine tenths were seen once. Sequenced material: peripheral blood, taken on day 0 of AZD1222 vaccination. Every receptor here comes from an adult in good health.

The V gene is TRBV7-3, the J gene TRBJ2-3, with D perhaps TRBD2 (7 bases). Per germline, CDR1 SGHTA and CDR2 FQGTGA. The CDR3 totals 17 residues. V gave up 0 bases and J gave up 1 base, with 14 bases separating them. The CDR3 nucleotides read TGTGCCAGCAGCTTAACCCCTCGGGGGGCAGGCACAGATACGCAGTATTTT. Amino acids: CASSLTPRGAGTDTQYF.

This chain connects TRBV5-6 to TRBJ1-2, with 10 bases aligning to TRBD1. This CDR3 has 16 residues. CDR1 SGHDT and CDR2 YYEEEE come from the germline V gene. The V segment lost 2 bases and the J segment 6 bases; nucleotides outside the gene matches: 10. The CDR3, as DNA: TGTGCCAGCAGCTTTGTAACGGGACAGGGGTATGATGGCTACACCTTC. As protein: CASSFVTGQGYDGYTF. Together with reference TRBV5-6 and TRBJ1-2, the CDR3 gives the full variable domain: DAGVTQSPTHLIKTRGQQVTLRCSPKSGHDTVSWYQQALGQGPQFIFQYYEEEERQRGNFPDRFSGHQFPNYSSELNVNALLLGDSALYLCASSFVTGQGYDGYTFGSGTRLTVV.

This clone was counted a single time. The chain employs TRBV4-3 and TRBJ1-1; D is ambiguous. The V and J ends lost 3 bases and 0 bases respectively, with 8 bases between them. Germline CDR1 reads LGHNA; CDR2 reads YSLEER. CDR3 length: 14 residues. The CDR3 DNA reads TGCGCCAGCAGCCAGAATAACCTGAACACTGAAGCTTTCTTT. It translates to CASSQNNLNTEAFF.

This clone was seen a single time. The DNA of the CDR3 is TGTGCCAGCAGCCCACGTTTGGCGGTCGGCACTGAAGCTTTCTTT. It encodes CASSPRLAVGTEAFF. The chain is built from TRBV7-8 and TRBJ1-1; D uncertain. V lost 5 bases and J 4 bases, leaving 17 bases between the germline ends. The CDR3 extends over 15 amino acids. Germline lookup yields CDR1 SGHVS and CDR2 FQNEAQ.

The chain uses TRBV4-3 and TRBJ1-6, with D unclear. The V end lost 1 base, the J end lost 10 bases, and 17 bases lay between the germline ends. The germline V gene has CDR1 LGHNA and CDR2 YSLEER. The CDR3 runs 16 residues. CDR3 residues: CASSQALYLRESPLHF. As DNA, the CDR3 is TGCGCCAGCAGCCAAGCCTTGTATCTCCGGGAATCACCCCTCCACTTT.

V gene TRBV13 combines with J gene TRBJ2-6, with 10 positions matching TRBD2. The V gene's germline CDR1 is PRHDT and CDR2 FYEKMQ (reference sequence). The CDR3 has 18 amino acids. Losses at the gene ends were 5 bases for V and 0 bases for J; bases not matched to a gene: 7. CDR3 protein: CASSNRTSGGSGANVLTF. The CDR3 region has the DNA TGTGCCAGCAGCAACAGGACTAGCGGAGGCTCTGGGGCCAACGTCCTGACTTTC.

The rearrangement joins TRBV19 to TRBJ2-1, with 13 bases lining up with TRBD2. After removal of 6 bases from V and 0 bases from J, the junction contained 14 bases not matched to a gene. Germline CDR1 is LNHDA and CDR2 is SQIVND (reference sequence). This CDR3 spans 20 amino acids. This chain's CDR3 is CASSYRPGLAGLSSYNEQFF. CDR3 sequence (DNA): TGTGCCAGTAGCTATAGACCGGGACTAGCGGGACTGAGCTCCTACAATGAGCAGTTCTTC.

The J gene is TRBJ1-2, the V gene TRBV7-9; 9 bases map to TRBD1. The CDR3 extends over 12 amino acids. With V trimmed by 6 bases and J by 13 bases, 9 bases remained unmatched. Germline CDR1 is SEHNR and CDR2 is FQNEAQ (reference sequence). CDR3 bases: TGTGCCAGCAGTTCGACAGGGGGTTGGGGCACCTTC. This sequence encodes CASSSTGGWGTF.

The CDR3 coding sequence is TGTGCCACCAGTGACAGCTCCTACAATGAGCAGTTCTTC. This sequence encodes CATSDSSYNEQFF. This rearrangement joins TRBV24-1 to TRBJ2-1; D unclear. The CDR3 covers 13 residues. CDR1 and CDR2 from the germline V gene are KGHDR and SFDVKD. The V end was cut by 4 bases, the J end by 0 bases, with 3 bases between.

This chain joins TRBV28 and TRBJ2-2; D may be TRBD2 (5 bases). Germline assignment: CDR1 MDHEN and CDR2 SYDVKM. This CDR3 has 16 amino acids. Trimming left V 2 bases short and J 7 bases short, with 17 bases between. The DNA of the CDR3 is TGTGCCAGCAGTTTAATAAGGGCAGTGAGCGGCGGGGAGCTGTTTTTT. Residues: CASSLIRAVSGGELFF.

V and J are TRBV7-9 and TRBJ2-5, with D possibly matching TRBD2 (5 bases). V lost 5 bases and J lost 5, with 24 bases in between. CDR3 size: 17 residues. Looked up from germline, CDR1 is SEHNR and CDR2 is FQNEAQ (reference sequence). DNA of the CDR3: TGTGCCAGCAGCCGTCTCCCCAGGCGGGCTAGTGGGGAGACCCAGTACTTC. Translated: CASSRLPRRASGETQYF.

The J gene is TRBJ1-5, the V gene TRBV28; the D is unclear. The CDR3 is 13 amino acids. Trimming took 6 bases from V and 0 from J, leaving 6 bases between them. Germline V gene lookup returns CDR1 MDHEN and CDR2 SYDVKM. In DNA, the CDR3 is TGTGCCAGCAGGCCATATAGCAATCAGCCCCAGCATTTT. Encoded protein: CASRPYSNQPQHF.

This clone was seen a handful of times. The gene calls are TRBV5-1 and TRBJ2-7; TRBD2 aligns across 12 bases. The germline CDR1 and CDR2 sequences are SGHRS and YFSETQ. J lost 4 bases, V lost 4 bases, and 6 bases had no gene match. This CDR3 comprises 15 residues. The CDR3 region has the DNA TGCGCCAGCAGCCCCCGACTAGCGGGAGATTACGAGCAGTACTTC. Protein: CASSPRLAGDYEQYF.

J is TRBJ2-7 and V is TRBV10-3; maybe TRBD1 (5 bases). Germline loops: CDR1 ENHRY, CDR2 SYGVKD. The CDR3 covers 12 residues. The V end lost 0 bases, the J end lost 9 bases, and 9 bases lay between the germline ends. The CDR3 nucleotides read TGTGCCATCAGTGAGTCGGGGCTGGTGCAGTACTTC. Its protein product is CAISESGLVQYF.

The chain combines TRBV6-5 with TRBJ2-1; D gene ambiguous. Germline-derived CDR1 and CDR2 are MNHEY and SVGAGI. V lost 9 bases and J lost 6, with 12 bases in between. The CDR3 covers 12 residues. The CDR3 protein is CASRASVNEQFF. CDR3 sequence (DNA): TGTGCCAGTAGGGCCTCGGTCAATGAGCAGTTCTTC.

This clone showed up just once. The chain couples TRBV3-1 (or the pseudogene TRBV3-2) to TRBJ2-7, with D possibly being TRBD1 (5 bases). The germline V and J ends were trimmed by 1 base and 6 bases, with 10 bases remaining between them. Germline CDR1 reads LGHDT; CDR2 reads YNNKEL (reference sequence). The CDR3 is 13 residues long. The CDR3: CASSQVQAAEQYF. CDR3 bases: TGTGCCAGCAGCCAAGTACAGGCGGCCGAGCAGTACTTC.

This chain connects TRBV5-5 to TRBJ2-7; tentatively, D is TRBD2 (5 bases). The germline V gene has CDR1 SGHKS and CDR2 YYEKEE (reference sequence). Trimming removed 0 bases at V and 4 bases at J, with 11 bases between. The CDR3 contains 14 residues. CDR3 protein: CASSLGWESYEQYF. CDR3 sequence (DNA): TGTGCCAGCAGCTTGGGTTGGGAGTCGTACGAGCAGTACTTC.

The chain employs TRBV5-8 and TRBJ1-2; D is uncertain. Per the germline V gene, CDR1 is SGHTS and CDR2 is YDEGEE. The CDR3 length is 15 residues. V was trimmed by 3 bases and J by 4 bases, leaving 16 bases between them. The CDR3 DNA follows: TGTGCCAGCAGCTCGGATCTTACTACGGGCTATGGCTACACCTTC. It encodes CASSSDLTTGYGYTF. The full variable domain, completed using reference TRBV5-8 and TRBJ1-2, is EAGVTQSPTHLIKTRGQQATLRCSPISGHTSVYWYQQALGLGLQFLLWYDEGEERNRGNFPPRFSGRQFPNYSSELNVNALELEDSALYLCASSSDLTTGYGYTFGSGTRLTVV.

CDR3 amino acids: CASSLGQGIYYEQYF. The CDR3 nucleotides read TGTGCCAGCAGTTTGGGACAGGGAATATATTACGAGCAGTACTTC. The chain is built from TRBV7-9 and TRBJ2-7; 9 nucleotides line up with TRBD1. The CDR3 is 15 amino acids. CDR1 is SEHNR, CDR2 FQNEAQ, per germline (reference sequence). V trimming: 6 bases; J trimming: 4 bases; junction bases outside the gene matches: 10.

Note on this clone: This same CDR3 is encoded by further DNA sequences in the sample. This rearrangement joins TRBV6-5 to TRBJ2-5; 8 bases are shared with TRBD2. CDR1 and CDR2 (germline): MNHEY, SVGAGI. Trimming at V came to 5 bases and at J to 5 bases, leaving 1 base not matched to a gene. This CDR3 is 12 amino acids long. The CDR3 protein is CASSRGGETQYF. The CDR3 DNA sequence: TGTGCCAGCAGTCGGGGGGGGGAGACCCAGTACTTC.

This rearrangement joins TRBV10-3 to TRBJ1-3, with 12 bases matching TRBD1. The CDR3 extends over 19 amino acids. Per germline, CDR1 ENHRY and CDR2 SYGVKD. Trimming took 6 bases from V and 1 from J; bases not matched to a gene: 13. The DNA of the CDR3 is TGTGCCATCAGGGGACCGGGACAGGGGGCCATGAAGTCTGGAAACACCATATATTTT. It is translated as CAIRGPGQGAMKSGNTIYF.